The source of this T cell receptor (beta chain) is a study of blood T cell repertoires in COVID-19. Overall study: The United States, Italy and Spain were the sources of the acute and convalescent COVID-19 samples. T cells, B-cell-depleted T cells, or PBMCs supplied cDNA or gDNA.

Authors' analysis steps: The assay estimated nucleated cells by amplifying reference gene primers. Repertoires were generated with immunoSEQ multiplex PCR, while TCRdb's copy carries only in-frame clones and drops some. The DNA gave D and trimming, while V, J and clone size come from that table. The sample contains over 100,000 clones, approximately 91% of which appear only once. The source is a human donor in a cohort sampled during active COVID-19. Sequenced material: peripheral blood.

The CDR3 loop reads CASSSGGPVGEKLFF. CDR3 coding DNA: TGTGCCAGCAGCAGCGGGGGACCGGTCGGGGAAAAACTGTTTTTT. J is TRBJ1-4 and V is TRBV7-2; D may be TRBD1 (5 bases). Germline V gene data show CDR1 as SGHTA and CDR2 as FQGNSA. The CDR3 is made up of 15 amino acids. V was clipped by 5 bases and J by 8 bases, with 18 bases between them.